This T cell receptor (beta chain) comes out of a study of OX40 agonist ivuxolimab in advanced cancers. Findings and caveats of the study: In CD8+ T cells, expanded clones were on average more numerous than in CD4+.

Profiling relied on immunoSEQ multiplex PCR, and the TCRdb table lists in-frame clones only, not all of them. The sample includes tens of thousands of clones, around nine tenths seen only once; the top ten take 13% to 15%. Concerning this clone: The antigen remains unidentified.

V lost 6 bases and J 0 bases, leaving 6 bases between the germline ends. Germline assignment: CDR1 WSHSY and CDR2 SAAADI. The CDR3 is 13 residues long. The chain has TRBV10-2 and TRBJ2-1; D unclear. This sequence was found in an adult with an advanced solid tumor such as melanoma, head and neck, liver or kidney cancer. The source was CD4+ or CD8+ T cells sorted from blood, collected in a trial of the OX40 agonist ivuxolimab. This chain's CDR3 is CASRLSSYNEQFF. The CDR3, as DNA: TGCGCCAGCAGGCTAAGCTCCTACAATGAGCAGTTCTTC.